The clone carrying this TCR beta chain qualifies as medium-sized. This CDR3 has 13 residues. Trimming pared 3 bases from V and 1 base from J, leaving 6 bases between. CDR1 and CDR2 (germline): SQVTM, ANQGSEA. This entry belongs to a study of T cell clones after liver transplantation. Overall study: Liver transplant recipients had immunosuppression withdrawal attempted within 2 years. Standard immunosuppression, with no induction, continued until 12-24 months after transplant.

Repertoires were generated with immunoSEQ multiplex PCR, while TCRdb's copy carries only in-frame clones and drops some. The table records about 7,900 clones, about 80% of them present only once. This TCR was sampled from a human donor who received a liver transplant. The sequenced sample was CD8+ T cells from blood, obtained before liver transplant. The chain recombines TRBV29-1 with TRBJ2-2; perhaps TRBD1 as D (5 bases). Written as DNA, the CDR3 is TGCAGCGTTGAGGGGCTGAACACCGGGGAGCTGTTTTTT. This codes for CSVEGLNTGELFF.